This TCR beta chain was sequenced for a study of T cell responses to AZD1222 COVID-19 vaccine. Study-wide findings and caveats: Sampling that yielded the repertoires occurred only after the peak T cell response.

From germline, CDR1 is SGHRS and CDR2 YFSETQ. V shed 4 bases and J shed 4 bases, with 14 bases lying between them. The CDR3 is made up of 14 amino acids. Generated by immunoSEQ multiplex PCR, the TCRdb table keeps only in-frame clones and is missing some. The sample contains about 100,000 clones, around nine tenths of which appear only once. Note on this clone: Its antigen is still unknown.

V and J are TRBV5-1 and TRBJ1-2; perhaps TRBD1 as D (5 bases). The material was peripheral blood, obtained on day 0 of AZD1222 vaccination. This clonotype originated in an adult in good health. The CDR3 sequence is CASSTLTGPYGYTF. CDR3 DNA sequence: TGCGCCAGCAGCACCCTAACAGGTCCCTATGGCTACACCTTC.